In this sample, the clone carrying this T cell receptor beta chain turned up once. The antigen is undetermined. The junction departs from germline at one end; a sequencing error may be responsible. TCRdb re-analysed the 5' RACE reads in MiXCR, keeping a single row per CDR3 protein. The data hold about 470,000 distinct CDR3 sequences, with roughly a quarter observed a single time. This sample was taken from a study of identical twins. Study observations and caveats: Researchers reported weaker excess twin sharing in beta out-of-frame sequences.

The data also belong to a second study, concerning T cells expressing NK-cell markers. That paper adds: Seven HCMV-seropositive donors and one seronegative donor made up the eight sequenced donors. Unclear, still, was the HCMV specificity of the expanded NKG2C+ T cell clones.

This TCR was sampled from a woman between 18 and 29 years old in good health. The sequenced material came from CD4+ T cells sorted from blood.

The CDR3, as DNA: TGTGCCTTCAGTTTAGCGCGCAGGGGGTTAGCGGGGGGACTCTACGAGCAGTACTTC. Translating it yields CAFSLARRGLAGGLYEQYF. The chain has TRBV10-3 and TRBJ2-7, with TRBD2 identical over 10 bases. This CDR3 comprises 19 residues. The germline CDR1 and CDR2 sequences are ENHRY and SYGVKD.